This T cell receptor beta chain came from a study of T cells in women clearing cervical HPV infection. Study summary: Women with histologically confirmed HPV16-related CIN3 or worse, 2 with invasive cancer, served as cases. General study findings and limits: Repertoire richness, not evenness, was significantly elevated in CIN3+ cases versus controls. Controls had more TRBV6-7 (0.16%) than cases (around 0.11%).

Each participant carried one incident cervical HPV16 infection only. Clones were read by immunoSEQ multiplex PCR, and TCRdb kept only the in-frame ones, dropping some. This sample's table reports 35,000 to 50,000 clones. Germline CDR1 and CDR2: SGDLS and YYNGEE. CDR3 length equals 17 residues. The V gene end was trimmed by 0 bases and the J gene end by 7 bases; junction bases not matched to a gene: 11. Note on this clone: Its antigen is still unknown. Read sequence stops 3 residues before the CDR3 end, and the germline J gene provides the missing end.

The sample was blood buffy coat. V and J are TRBV9 and TRBJ1-5; TRBD1 matches 9 bases. This clonotype originated in a woman aged 18-69 years with a cervical HPV16 infection that either progressed to CIN3+ or cleared (not recorded which). CDR3 bases read: TGTGCCAGCAGCGTAGATGGGACAGGGCATCCCGGGCAGCCC. The encoded protein is CASSVDGTGHPGQP. The entire CDR3 is CASSVDGTGHPGQPQHF. Using reference TRBV9 and TRBJ1-5 for the parts outside the CDR3, the full variable domain is DSGVTQTPKHLITATGQRVTLRCSPRSGDLSVYWYQQSLDQGLQFLIQYYNGEERAKGNILERFSAQQFPDLHSELNLSSLELGDSALYFCASSVDGTGHPGQPQHFGDGTRLSIL.